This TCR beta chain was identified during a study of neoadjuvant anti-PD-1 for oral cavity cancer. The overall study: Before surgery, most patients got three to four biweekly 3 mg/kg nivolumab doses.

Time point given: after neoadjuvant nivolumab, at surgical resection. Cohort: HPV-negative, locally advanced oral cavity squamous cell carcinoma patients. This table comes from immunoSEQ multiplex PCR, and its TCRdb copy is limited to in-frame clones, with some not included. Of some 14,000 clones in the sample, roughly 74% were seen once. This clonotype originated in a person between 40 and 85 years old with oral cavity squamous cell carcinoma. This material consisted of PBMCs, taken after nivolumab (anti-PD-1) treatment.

The CDR3 DNA sequence: TGTGCCAGCAGCCAAGAACCCTACGAGCAGTACTTC. Its protein product is CASSQEPYEQYF. The V and J genes are TRBV14 and TRBJ2-7; no clear D gene. The CDR3 covers 12 residues. Trimming left V 0 bases short and J 2 bases short, with 2 bases between. Germline CDR1 is SGHDN and CDR2 is FVKESK.